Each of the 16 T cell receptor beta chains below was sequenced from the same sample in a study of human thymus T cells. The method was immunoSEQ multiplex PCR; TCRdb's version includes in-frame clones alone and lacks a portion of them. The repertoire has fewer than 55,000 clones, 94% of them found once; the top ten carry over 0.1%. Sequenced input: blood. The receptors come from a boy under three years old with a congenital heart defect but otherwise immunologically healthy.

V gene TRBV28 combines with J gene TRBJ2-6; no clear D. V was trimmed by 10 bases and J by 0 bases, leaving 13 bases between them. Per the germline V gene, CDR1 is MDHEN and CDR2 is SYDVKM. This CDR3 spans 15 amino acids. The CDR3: CAIADGFSGANVLTF. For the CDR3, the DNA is TGTGCCATCGCGGACGGTTTCTCTGGGGCCAACGTCCTGACTTTC.

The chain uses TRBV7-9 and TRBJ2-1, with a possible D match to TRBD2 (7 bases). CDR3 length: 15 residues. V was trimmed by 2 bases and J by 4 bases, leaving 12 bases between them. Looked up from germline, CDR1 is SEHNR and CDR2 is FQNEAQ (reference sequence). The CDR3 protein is CASSLKGGPYNEQFF. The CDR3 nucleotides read TGTGCCAGCAGCTTAAAGGGGGGGCCTTACAATGAGCAGTTCTTC.

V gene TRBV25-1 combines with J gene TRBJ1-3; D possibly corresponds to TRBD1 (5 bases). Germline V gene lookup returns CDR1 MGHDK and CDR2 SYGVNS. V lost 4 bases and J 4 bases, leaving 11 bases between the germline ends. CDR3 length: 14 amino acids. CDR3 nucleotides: TGTGCCAGCAGTGTCCGGGGGTTCGGAAACACCATATATTTT. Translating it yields CASSVRGFGNTIYF.

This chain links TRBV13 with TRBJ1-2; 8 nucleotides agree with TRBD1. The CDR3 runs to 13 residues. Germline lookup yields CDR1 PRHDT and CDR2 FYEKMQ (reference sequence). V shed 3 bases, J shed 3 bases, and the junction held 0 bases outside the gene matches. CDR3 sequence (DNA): TGTGCCAGCAGCTTGGACAGGGACTATGGCTACACCTTC. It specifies CASSLDRDYGYTF.

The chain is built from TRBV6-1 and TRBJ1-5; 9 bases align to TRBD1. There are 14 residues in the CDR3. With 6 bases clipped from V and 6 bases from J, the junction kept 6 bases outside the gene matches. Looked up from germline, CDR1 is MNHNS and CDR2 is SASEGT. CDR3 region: CASSGTGGGQPQHF. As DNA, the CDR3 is TGTGCCAGCAGCGGTACAGGGGGCGGTCAGCCCCAGCATTTT.

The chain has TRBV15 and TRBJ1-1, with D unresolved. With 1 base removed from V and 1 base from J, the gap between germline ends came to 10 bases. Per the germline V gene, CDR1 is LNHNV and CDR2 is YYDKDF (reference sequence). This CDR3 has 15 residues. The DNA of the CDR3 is TGTGCCACCAGCAGAGTCGCAGGTTCGAACACTGAAGCTTTCTTT. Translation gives CATSRVAGSNTEAFF.

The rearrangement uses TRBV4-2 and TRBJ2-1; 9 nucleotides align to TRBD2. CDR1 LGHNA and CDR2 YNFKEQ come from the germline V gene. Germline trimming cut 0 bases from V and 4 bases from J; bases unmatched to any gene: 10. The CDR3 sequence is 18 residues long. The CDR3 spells CASSQDRGGGATYNEQFF. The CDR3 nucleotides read TGTGCCAGCAGCCAAGATAGGGGCGGGGGGGCCACATACAATGAGCAGTTCTTC.

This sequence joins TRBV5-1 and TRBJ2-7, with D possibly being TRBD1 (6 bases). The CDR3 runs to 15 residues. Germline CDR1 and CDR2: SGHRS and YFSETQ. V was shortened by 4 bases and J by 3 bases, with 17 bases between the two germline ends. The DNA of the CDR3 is TGCGCCAGCAGCCTTAGGACAGTTCACCTCTACGAGCAGTACTTC. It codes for CASSLRTVHLYEQYF.

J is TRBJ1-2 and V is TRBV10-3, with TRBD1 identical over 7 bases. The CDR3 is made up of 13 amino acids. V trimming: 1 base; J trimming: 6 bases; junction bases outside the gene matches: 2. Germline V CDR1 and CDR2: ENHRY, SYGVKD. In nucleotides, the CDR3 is TGTGCCATCAGTGAGTTCCAGGGGGATGGCTACACCTTC. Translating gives CAISEFQGDGYTF.

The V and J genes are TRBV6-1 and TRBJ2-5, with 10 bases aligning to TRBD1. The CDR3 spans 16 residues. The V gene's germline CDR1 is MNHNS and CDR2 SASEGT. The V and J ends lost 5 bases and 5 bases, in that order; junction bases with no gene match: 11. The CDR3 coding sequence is TGTGCCAGCAGTAAAGGACCGACAGGGGGCGCGGAGACCCAGTACTTC. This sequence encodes CASSKGPTGGAETQYF.

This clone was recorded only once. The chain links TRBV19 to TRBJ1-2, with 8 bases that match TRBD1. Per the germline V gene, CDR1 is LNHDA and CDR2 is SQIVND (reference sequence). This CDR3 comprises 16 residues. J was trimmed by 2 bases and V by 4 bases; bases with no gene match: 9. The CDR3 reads CASSTLTGQENYGYTF. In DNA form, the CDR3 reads TGTGCCAGTAGTACTCTCACGGGACAGGAAAACTATGGCTACACCTTC.

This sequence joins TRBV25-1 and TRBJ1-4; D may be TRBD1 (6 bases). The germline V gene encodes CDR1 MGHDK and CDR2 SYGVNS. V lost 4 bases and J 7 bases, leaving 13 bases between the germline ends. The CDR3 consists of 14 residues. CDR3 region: CASSVGGGGEKLFF. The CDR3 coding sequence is TGTGCCAGCAGTGTGGGGGGCGGGGGTGAAAAACTGTTTTTT. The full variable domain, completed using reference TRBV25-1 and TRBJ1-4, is EADIYQTPRYLVIGTGKKITLECSQTMGHDKMYWYQQDPGMELHLIHYSYGVNSTEKGDLSSESTVSRIRTEHFPLTLESARPSHTSQYLCASSVGGGGEKLFFGSGTQLSVL.

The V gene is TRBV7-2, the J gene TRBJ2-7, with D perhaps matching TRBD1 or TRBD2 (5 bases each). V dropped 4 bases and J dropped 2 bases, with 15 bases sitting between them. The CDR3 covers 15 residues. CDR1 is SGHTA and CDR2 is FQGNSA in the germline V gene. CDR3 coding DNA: TGTGCCAGCAGCTGGGCATCGGGGCAGACCTACGAGCAGTACTTC. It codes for CASSWASGQTYEQYF.

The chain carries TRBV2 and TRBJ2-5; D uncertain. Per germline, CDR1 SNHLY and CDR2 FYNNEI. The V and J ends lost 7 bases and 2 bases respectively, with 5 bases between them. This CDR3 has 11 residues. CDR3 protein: CASNRQETQYF. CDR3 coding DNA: TGTGCCAGCAACCGTCAAGAGACCCAGTACTTC.

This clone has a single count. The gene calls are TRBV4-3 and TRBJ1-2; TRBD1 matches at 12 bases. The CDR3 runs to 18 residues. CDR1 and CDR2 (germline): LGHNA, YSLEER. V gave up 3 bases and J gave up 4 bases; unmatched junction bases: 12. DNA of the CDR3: TGCGCCAGCAGCCACCTCGAGGGACAGGGGGCCCCAATCTATGGCTACACCTTC. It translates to CASSHLEGQGAPIYGYTF.

The CDR3 nucleotides read TGTGCCAGCAACGGAGTAAACTATGGCTACACCTTC. Protein product: CASNGVNYGYTF. The chain combines TRBV2 with TRBJ1-2; D uncertain. Per germline, CDR1 SNHLY and CDR2 FYNNEI. Between the trimmed V and J ends, which lost 7 bases and 2 bases, there was a span of 8 bases. CDR3 length: 12 residues.